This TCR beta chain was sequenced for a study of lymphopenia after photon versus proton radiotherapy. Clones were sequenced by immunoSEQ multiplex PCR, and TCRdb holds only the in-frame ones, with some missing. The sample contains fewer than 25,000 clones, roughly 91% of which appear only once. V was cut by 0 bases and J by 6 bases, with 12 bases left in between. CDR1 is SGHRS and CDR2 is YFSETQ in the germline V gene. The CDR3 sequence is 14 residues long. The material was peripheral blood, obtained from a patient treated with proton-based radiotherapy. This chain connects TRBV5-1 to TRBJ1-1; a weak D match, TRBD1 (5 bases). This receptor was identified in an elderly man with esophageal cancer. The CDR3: CASSLAEGRAEAFF. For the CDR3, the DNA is TGCGCCAGCAGCTTGGCCGAGGGGCGGGCTGAAGCTTTCTTT. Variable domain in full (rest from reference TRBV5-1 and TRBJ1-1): KAGVTQTPRYLIKTRGQQVTLSCSPISGHRSVSWYQQTPGQGLQFLFEYFSETQRNKGNFPGRFSGRQFSNSRSEMNVSTLELGDSALYLCASSLAEGRAEAFFGQGTRLTVV.